Shown below are 4 T cell receptor beta chains from a single sample sequenced in a study of Ad26.COV2.S vaccination and SARS-CoV-2 variants. The data were produced by immunoSEQ multiplex PCR, yet TCRdb's version contains in-frame clones alone and is incomplete. Altogether roughly 350,000 clones are present, approximately 90% being singletons, with the ten largest covering 5%. The treatment: around 19 received Ad26.COV2.S at low or high dose, single or two shots; about five received placebo; per-sample allocation not given. Collection of the samples took place on day 63 after the first injection of vaccine or placebo. The sample consisted of peripheral blood, taken in a trial of Ad26.COV2.S vaccine versus placebo. All receptors come from a person between 18 and 60 years old who received the Ad26.COV2.S COVID-19 vaccine or a placebo.

This chain's CDR3 is CASSSRDRPNQSYEQYF. The CDR3 bases are TGTGCCAGTAGTTCCAGGGACCGGCCAAATCAGTCCTACGAGCAGTACTTC. The V and J genes are TRBV19 and TRBJ2-7; D assignment may be TRBD1 or TRBD2 (5 bases each). There are 17 residues in the CDR3. V was trimmed by 5 bases and J by 1 base, leaving 21 bases between them. Germline V CDR1 and CDR2: LNHDA, SQIVND (reference sequence). The full variable domain, its missing parts supplied by reference TRBV19 and TRBJ2-7, is DGGITQSPKYLFRKEGQNVTLSCEQNLNHDAMYWYRQDPGQGLRLIYYSQIVNDFQKGDIAEGYSVSREKKESFPLTVTSAQKNPTAFYLCASSSRDRPNQSYEQYFGPGTRLTVT.

The genes are TRBV14 and TRBJ2-7; D perhaps matches TRBD1 (5 bases). The CDR3 has 15 amino acids. V dropped 3 bases and J dropped 2 bases, with 14 bases sitting between them. Germline CDR1 is SGHDN and CDR2 is FVKESK. DNA for the CDR3: TGTGCCAGCAGCCACGGGTCCAGGGCCACCTACGAGCAGTACTTC. It is translated as CASSHGSRATYEQYF.

This chain connects TRBV5-1 to TRBJ1-2; perhaps TRBD1 as D (5 bases). The CDR3 consists of 15 residues. V gave up 2 bases and J gave up 0 bases, with 11 bases separating them. Germline loops: CDR1 SGHRS, CDR2 YFSETQ. The CDR3 DNA reads TGCGCCAGCAGCTTCGCAGGGATACCTAACTATGGCTACACCTTC. Protein sequence: CASSFAGIPNYGYTF.

The chain uses TRBV5-1 and TRBJ2-1, with 12 bases lining up with TRBD2. J lost 4 bases, V lost 7 bases, and 9 bases had no gene match. This CDR3 has 16 residues. Germline CDR1 SGHRS, CDR2 YFSETQ. DNA of the CDR3: TGCGCCAGCGAACCCGGGACTAGCGGGTGGTACAATGAGCAGTTCTTC. The encoded protein is CASEPGTSGWYNEQFF.